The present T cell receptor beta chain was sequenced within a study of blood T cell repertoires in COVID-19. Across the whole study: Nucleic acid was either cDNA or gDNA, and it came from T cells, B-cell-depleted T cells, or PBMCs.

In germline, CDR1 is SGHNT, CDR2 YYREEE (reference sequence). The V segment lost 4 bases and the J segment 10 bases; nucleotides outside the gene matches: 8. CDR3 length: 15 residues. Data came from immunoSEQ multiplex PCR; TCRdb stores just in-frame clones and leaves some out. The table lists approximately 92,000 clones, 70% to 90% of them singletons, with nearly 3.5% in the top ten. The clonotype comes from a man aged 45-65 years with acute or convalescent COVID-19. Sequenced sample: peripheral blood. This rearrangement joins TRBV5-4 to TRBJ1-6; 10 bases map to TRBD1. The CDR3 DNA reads TGTGCCAGCAGCCCTCGGGACAGGGGAGACTCACCCCTCCACTTT. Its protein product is CASSPRDRGDSPLHF.